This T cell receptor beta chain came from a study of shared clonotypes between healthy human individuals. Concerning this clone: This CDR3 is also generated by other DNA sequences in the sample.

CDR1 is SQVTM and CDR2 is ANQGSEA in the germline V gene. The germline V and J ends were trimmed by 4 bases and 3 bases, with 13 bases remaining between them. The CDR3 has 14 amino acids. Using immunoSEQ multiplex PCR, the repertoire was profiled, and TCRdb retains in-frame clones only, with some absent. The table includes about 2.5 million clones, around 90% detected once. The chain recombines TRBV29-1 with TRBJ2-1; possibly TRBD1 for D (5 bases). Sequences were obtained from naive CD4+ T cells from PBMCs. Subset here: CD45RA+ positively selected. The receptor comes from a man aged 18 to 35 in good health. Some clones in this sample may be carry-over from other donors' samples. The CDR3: CSVVGRVSYNEQFF. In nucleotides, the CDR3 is TGCAGCGTTGTCGGCAGGGTAAGCTACAATGAGCAGTTCTTC.